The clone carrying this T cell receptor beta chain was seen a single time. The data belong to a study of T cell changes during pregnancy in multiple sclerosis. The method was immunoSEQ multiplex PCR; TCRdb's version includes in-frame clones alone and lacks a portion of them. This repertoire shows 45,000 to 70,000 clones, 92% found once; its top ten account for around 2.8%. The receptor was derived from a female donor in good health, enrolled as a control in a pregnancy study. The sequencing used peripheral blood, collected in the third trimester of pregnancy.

CDR3 sequence: CATLLGGLPGNTIYF. The CDR3 coding sequence is TGTGCCACCCTCCTGGGGGGGCTCCCTGGAAACACCATATATTTT. The V call is TRBV2, the J call TRBJ1-3, with a weak D call TRBD1 (6 bases). V lost 10 bases and J 2 bases, leaving 18 bases between the germline ends. The CDR3 contains 15 residues. The germline gives CDR1 SNHLY, CDR2 FYNNEI.